Reported below is one TCR beta chain. Its specificity is unknown. The data were taken from a study of T cell clonotyping in hematopoietic cell transplantation. Points from the study as a whole: Pathologically expanded recipient clonotypes increased progressively from day 30 to day 180 as diversity fell. At the given depth, recipient repertoires were over 95% de novo clonotypes.

Produced via immunoSEQ multiplex PCR; TCRdb's table is partial and in-frame only. The table lists 9,500 to 13,000 clones, 89% of them singletons. Recipient blood drawn about 28 days pretransplant and days 30, 100, 180 after. V lost 6 bases, J lost 0 bases, and 11 bases lay in between. The CDR3 runs to 14 residues. Per the germline V gene, CDR1 is SGHTA and CDR2 is FQGNSA. The source was PBMCs, collected 100 days after allogeneic stem cell transplant. This chain uses TRBV7-2 with TRBJ1-2; the D gene is possibly TRBD1 (5 bases). This TCR was recovered from a female patient in her 60s who had an allogeneic stem cell transplant from an unrelated donor, so the T cells may come from the graft donor. Some clones in this sample may be carry-over from other donors' samples. The CDR3 sequence is CASRDDRSNYGYTF. DNA for the CDR3: TGTGCCAGCAGGGACGACAGATCTAACTATGGCTACACCTTC.